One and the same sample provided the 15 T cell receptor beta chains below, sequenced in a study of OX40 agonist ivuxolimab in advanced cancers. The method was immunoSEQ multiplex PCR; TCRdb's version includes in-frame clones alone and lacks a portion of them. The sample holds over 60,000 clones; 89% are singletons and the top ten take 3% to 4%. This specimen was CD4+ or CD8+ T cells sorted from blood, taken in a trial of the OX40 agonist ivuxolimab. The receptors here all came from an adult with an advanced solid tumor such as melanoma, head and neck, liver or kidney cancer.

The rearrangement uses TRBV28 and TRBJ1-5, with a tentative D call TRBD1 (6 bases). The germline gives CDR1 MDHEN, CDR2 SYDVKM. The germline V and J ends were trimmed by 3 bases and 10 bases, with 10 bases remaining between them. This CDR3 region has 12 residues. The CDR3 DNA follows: TGTGCCAGCAGTTTCGAACAGGGCCCCCAGCATTTT. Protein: CASSFEQGPQHF.

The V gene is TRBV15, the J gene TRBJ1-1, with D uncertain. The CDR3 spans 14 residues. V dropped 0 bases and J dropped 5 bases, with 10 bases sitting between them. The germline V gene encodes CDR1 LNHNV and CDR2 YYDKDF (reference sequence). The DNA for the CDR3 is TGTGCCACCAGCAGAGAGGGCTTAGTTACTGAAGCTTTCTTT. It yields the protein CATSREGLVTEAFF.

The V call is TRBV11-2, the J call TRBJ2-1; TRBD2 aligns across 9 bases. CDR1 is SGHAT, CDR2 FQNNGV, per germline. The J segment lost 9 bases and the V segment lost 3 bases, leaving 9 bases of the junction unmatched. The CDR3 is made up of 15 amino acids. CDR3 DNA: TGTGCCAGCAGCTTCCTTGGACTAGCGACAGGTGAGCAGTTCTTC. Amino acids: CASSFLGLATGEQFF. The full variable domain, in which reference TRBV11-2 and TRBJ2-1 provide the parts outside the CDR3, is EAGVAQSPRYKIIEKRQSVAFWCNPISGHATLYWYQQILGQGPKLLIQFQNNGVVDDSQLPKDRFSAERLKGVDSTLKIQPAKLEDSAVYLCASSFLGLATGEQFFGPGTRLTVL.

The CDR3 DNA reads as TGTGCCAGCAGGAAAAACGCGGGACAGGGGCTATACGAGCAGTACTTC. It yields the protein CASRKNAGQGLYEQYF. This chain joins TRBV7-2 and TRBJ2-7; TRBD1 matches at 10 bases. The trim removed 6 bases at V and 4 bases at J, leaving 12 bases unmatched. This CDR3 contains 16 residues. Germline CDR1 SGHTA, CDR2 FQGNSA.

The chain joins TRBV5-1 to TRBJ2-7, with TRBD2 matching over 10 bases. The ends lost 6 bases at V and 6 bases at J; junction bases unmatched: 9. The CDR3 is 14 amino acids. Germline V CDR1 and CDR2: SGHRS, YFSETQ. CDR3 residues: CASNPSGRALEQYF. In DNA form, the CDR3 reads TGCGCCAGCAACCCCAGCGGGAGGGCCCTCGAGCAGTACTTC.

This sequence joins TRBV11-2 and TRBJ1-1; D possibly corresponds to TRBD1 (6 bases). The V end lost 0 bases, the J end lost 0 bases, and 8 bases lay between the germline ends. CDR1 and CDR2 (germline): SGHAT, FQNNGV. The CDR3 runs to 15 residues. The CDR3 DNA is TGTGCCAGCAGCTTAGAGGGGGCCTTGAACACTGAAGCTTTCTTT. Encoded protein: CASSLEGALNTEAFF.

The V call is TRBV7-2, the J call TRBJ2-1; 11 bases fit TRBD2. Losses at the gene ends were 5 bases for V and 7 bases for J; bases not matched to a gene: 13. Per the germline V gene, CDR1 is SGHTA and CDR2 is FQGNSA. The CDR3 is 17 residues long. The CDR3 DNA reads TGTGCCAGCAGCCCATATACTAGCGGGAGAGGAATGAATGAGCAGTTCTTC. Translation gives CASSPYTSGRGMNEQFF.

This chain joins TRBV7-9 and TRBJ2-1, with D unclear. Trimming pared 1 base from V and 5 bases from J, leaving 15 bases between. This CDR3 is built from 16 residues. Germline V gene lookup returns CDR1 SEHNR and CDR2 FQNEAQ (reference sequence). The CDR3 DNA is TGTGCCAGCAGCTTAGGTTCAGGACGAATAAACAATGAGCAGTTCTTC. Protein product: CASSLGSGRINNEQFF.

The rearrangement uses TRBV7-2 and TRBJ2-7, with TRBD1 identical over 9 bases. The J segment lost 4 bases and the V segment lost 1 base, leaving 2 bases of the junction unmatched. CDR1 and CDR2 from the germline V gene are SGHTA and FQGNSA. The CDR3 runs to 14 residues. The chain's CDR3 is CASSLVGQGYEQYF. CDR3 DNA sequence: TGTGCCAGCAGCTTAGTGGGACAGGGTTACGAGCAGTACTTC.

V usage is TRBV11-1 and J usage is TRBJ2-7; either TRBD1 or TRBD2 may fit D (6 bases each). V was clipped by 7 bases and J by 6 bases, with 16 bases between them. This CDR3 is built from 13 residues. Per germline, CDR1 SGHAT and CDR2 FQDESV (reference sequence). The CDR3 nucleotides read TGTGCCAGCAAAGGGGGGATGGGCCTCGAGCAGTACTTC. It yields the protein CASKGGMGLEQYF.

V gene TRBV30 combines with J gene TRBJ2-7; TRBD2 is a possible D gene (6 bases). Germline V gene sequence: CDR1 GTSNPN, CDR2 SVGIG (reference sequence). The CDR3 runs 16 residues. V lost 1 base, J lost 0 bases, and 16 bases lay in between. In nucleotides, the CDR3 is TGTGCCTGGAGTGGAGTCGGGACTCGGGGCTCCTACGAGCAGTACTTC. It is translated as CAWSGVGTRGSYEQYF.

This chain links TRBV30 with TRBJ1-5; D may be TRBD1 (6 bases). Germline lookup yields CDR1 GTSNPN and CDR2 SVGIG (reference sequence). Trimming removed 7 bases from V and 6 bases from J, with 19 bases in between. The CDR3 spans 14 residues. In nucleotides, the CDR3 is TGTGCCTCCTCCGGGGCAGACAGGAGTCAGCCCCAGCATTTT. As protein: CASSGADRSQPQHF.

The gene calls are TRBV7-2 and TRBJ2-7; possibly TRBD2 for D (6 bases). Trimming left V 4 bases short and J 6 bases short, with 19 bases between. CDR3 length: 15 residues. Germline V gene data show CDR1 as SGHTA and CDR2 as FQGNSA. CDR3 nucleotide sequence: TGTGCCAGCAGCTCGCCCGGGGTGAAGGGAGGCGAGCAGTACTTC. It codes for CASSSPGVKGGEQYF.

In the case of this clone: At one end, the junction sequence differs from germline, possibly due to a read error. The CDR3 loop reads CASSEGTSRDTQYF. The DNA for the CDR3 is TGTGCCAGCAGTGAAGGAACTAGCAGAGATACGCAGTATTTT. The chain recombines TRBV6-1 with TRBJ2-3; D perhaps matches TRBD2 (6 bases). The CDR3 sequence is 14 residues long. Germline V lookup: CDR1 MNHNS, CDR2 SASEGT.

This CDR3 is CASSPPSLGHPYGYTF. The CDR3 DNA sequence: TGTGCCAGCAGTCCCCCCTCTTTGGGACACCCCTATGGCTACACCTTC. V usage is TRBV28 and J usage is TRBJ1-2, with D perhaps matching TRBD1 (6 bases). CDR3 length equals 16 residues. V was clipped by 5 bases and J by 4 bases, with 20 bases between them. Looked up from germline, CDR1 is MDHEN and CDR2 is SYDVKM.